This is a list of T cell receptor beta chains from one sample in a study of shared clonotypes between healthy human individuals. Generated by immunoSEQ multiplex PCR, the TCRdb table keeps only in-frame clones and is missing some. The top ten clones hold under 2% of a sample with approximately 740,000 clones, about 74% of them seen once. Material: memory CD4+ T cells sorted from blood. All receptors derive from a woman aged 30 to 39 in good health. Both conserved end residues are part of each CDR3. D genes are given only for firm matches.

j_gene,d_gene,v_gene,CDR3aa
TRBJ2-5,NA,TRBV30,CAWSSQGLGETQYF
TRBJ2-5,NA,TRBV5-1,CASSFPQQETQYF
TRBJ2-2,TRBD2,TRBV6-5,CASRSSGTHTGELFF
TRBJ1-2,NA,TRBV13,CASSLRGSYGYTF
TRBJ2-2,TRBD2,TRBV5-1,CASSLMTSANTGELFF
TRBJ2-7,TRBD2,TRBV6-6,CASSHLFSGRPYEQYF
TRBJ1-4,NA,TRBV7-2,CASSFNGQLNEKLFF
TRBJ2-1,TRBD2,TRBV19,CASGLAGADEQFF
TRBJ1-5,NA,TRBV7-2,CASSLAGGTSSRPQHF
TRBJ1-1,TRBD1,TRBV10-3,CASRDRGQVNTEAFF
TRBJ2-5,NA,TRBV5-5,CASSRYSQETQYF
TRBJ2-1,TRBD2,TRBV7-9,CASSDGLAGGNEQFF
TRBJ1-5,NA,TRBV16,CASSQNPNQPQHF
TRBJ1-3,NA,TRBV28,CASSFFGSSGNTIYF
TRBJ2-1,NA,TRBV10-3,CAISERDEQFF
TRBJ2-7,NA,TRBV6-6,CASSSVSSGEQYF
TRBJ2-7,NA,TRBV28,CASSRSPLAVYEQYF
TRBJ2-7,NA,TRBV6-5,CASSSERSYEQYF
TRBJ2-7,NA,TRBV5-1,CASSLGRGDDEQYF
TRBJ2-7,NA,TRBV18,CASSEKGLGGFEQYF
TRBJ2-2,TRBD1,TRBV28,CASSFPGTGGTGELFF
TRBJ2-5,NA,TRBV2,CASVVSEKETQYF
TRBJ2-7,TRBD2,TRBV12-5,CASGLVRLAGVLSSYEQYF
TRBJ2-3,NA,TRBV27,CASSFTHADTQYF
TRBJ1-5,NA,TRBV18,CASSLVRMDNQPQHF
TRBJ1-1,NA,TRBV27,CASSLNSPNTEAFF
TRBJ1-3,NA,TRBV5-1,CASSSDSAAGSGNTIYF
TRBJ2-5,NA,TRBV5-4,CASSLDSLGTQYF
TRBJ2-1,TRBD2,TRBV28,CASSIGLADIMSEQFF
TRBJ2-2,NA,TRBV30,CAWTRTVRTGELFF
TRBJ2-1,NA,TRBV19,CASKTANNEQFF
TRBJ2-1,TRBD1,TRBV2,CASSEPLTGRKSSYNEQFF
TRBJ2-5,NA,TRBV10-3,CAISATPGQGTGETQYF
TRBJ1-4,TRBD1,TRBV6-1,CASSDLRGQGAEKLFF
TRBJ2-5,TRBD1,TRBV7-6,CASSSDRGPETQYF
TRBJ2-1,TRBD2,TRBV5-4,CASSPTSGISNEQFF
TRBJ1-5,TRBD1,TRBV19,CASSFGTVSNQPQHF
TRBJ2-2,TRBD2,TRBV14,CASSQGLAVTGELFF
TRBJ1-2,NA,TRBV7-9,CASSLGGSYGYTF
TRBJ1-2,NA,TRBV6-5,CASSPRGVGDGYTF
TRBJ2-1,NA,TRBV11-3,CASSLGGSYNEQFF
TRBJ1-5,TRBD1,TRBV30,CAWRGQGNQPQHF
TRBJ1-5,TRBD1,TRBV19,CASSTRGQGRGRDQPQHF
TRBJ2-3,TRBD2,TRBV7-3,CASGTSGSDTQYF
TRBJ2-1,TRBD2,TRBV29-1,CSLGLAGGGSYNEQFF
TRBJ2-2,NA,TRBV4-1,CASSQDRVSTGELFF
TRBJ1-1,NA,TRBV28,CASNDFSGGNTEAFF
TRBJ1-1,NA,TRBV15,CATSYQGRFSEAFF
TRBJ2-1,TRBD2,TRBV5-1,CASSLGTSGFNEQFF
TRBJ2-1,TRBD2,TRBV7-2,CASSPQRASSGSSYNEQFF
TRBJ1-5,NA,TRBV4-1,CASSQDFPRPNQPQHF
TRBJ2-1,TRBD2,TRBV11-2,CASSLDSSGRNEQFF
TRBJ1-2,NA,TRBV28,CASSLAGTANYGYTF